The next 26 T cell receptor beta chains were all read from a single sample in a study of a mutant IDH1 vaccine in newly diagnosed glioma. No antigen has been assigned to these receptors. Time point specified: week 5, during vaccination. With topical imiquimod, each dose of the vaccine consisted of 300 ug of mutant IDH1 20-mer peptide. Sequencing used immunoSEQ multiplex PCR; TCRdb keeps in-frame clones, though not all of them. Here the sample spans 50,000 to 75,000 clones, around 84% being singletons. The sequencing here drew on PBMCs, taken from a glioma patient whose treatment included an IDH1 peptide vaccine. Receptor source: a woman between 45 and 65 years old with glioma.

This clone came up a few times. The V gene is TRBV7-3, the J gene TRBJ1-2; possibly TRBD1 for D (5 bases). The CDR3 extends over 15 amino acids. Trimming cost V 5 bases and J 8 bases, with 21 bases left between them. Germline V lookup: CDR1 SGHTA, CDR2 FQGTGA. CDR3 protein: CASSQLQGGIGGYTF. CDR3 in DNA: TGTGCCAGCAGCCAACTCCAGGGCGGGATAGGGGGCTACACCTTC.

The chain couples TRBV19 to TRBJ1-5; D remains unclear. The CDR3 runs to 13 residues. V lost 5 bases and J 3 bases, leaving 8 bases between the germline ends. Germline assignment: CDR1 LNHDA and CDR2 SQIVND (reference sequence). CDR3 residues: CASSDLLNQPQHF. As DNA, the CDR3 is TGTGCCAGTAGTGACCTTCTCAATCAGCCCCAGCATTTT.

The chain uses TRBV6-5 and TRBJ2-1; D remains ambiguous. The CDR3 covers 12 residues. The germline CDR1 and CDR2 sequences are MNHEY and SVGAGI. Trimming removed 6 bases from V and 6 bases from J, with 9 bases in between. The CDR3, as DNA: TGTGCCAGCAGCCCCAAGGGCAATGAGCAGTTCTTC. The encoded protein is CASSPKGNEQFF.

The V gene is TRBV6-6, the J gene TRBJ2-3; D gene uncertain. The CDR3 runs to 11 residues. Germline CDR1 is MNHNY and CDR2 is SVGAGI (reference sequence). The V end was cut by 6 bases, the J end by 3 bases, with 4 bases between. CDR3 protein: CASSATDTQYF. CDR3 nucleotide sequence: TGTGCCAGCAGCGCGACAGATACGCAGTATTTT.

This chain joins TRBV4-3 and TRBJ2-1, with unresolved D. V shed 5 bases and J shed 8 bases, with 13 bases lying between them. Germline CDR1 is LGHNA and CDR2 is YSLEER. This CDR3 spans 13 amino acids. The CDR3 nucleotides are TGCGCCAGCAGCTCGCGGCTATACGATGAGCAGTTCTTC. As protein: CASSSRLYDEQFF.

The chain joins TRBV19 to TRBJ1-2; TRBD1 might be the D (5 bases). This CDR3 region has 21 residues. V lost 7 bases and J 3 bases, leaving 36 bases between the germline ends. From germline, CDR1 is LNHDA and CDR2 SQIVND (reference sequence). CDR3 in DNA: TGTGCCAGTAATGGGGAAAAGATCAACTTCGCTAAGGACAATGGTGACTATGGCTACACCTTC. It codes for CASNGEKINFAKDNGDYGYTF. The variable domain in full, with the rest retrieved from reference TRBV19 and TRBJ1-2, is DGGITQSPKYLFRKEGQNVTLSCEQNLNHDAMYWYRQDPGQGLRLIYYSQIVNDFQKGDIAEGYSVSREKKESFPLTVTSAQKNPTAFYLCASNGEKINFAKDNGDYGYTFGSGTRLTVV.

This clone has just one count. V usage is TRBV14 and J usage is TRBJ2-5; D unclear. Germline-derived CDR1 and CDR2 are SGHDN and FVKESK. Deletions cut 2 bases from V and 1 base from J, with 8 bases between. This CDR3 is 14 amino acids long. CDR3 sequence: CASSQPGLQETQYF. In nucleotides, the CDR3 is TGTGCCAGCAGCCAACCGGGCCTCCAAGAGACCCAGTACTTC.

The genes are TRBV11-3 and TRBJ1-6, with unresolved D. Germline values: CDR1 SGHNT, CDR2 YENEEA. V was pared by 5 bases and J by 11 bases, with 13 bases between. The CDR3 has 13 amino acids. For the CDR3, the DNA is TGTGCCAGCAGCCCAGCTTTAAACGCACCCCTCCACTTT. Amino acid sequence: CASSPALNAPLHF.

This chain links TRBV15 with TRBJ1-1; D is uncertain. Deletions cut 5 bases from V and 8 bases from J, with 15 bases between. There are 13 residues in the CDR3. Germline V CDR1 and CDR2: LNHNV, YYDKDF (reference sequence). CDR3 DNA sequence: TGTGCCACCAGCCATACAACGCAGAGAGAAGCTTTCTTT. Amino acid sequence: CATSHTTQREAFF.

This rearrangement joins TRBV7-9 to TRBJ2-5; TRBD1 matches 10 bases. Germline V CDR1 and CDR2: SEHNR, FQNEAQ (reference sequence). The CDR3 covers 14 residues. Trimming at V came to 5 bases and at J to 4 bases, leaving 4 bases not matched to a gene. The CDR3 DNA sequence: TGTGCCAGCAGCCGGGACAGGGGAGGAGAGACCCAGTACTTC. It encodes CASSRDRGGETQYF. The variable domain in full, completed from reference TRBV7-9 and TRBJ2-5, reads DTGVSQNPRHKITKRGQNVTFRCDPISEHNRLYWYRQTLGQGPEFLTYFQNEAQLEKSRLLSDRFSAERPKGSFSTLEIQRTEQGDSAMYLCASSRDRGGETQYFGPGTRLLVL.

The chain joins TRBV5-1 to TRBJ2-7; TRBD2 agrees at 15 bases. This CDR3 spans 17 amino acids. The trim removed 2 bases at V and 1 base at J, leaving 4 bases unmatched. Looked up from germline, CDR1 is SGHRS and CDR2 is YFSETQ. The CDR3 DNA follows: TGCGCCAGCAGCTTACTCGGGACTAGCGGGGGGTCCTACGAGCAGTACTTC. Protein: CASSLLGTSGGSYEQYF.

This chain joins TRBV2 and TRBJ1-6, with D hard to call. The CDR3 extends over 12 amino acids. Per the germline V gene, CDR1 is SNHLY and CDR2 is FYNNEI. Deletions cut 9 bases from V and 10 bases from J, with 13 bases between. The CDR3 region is CARRTPESPLHF. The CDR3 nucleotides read TGTGCCAGAAGGACCCCGGAGTCACCCCTCCACTTT.

In nucleotides, the CDR3 is TGTGCCAGCAGCTTGCGTTCAGCTGGAAACACCATATATTTT. Translating gives CASSLRSAGNTIYF. The chain employs TRBV5-4 and TRBJ1-3, with D hard to call. The CDR3 covers 14 residues. Germline-derived CDR1 and CDR2 are SGHNT and YYREEE (reference sequence). V lost 1 base and J 2 bases, leaving 7 bases between the germline ends.

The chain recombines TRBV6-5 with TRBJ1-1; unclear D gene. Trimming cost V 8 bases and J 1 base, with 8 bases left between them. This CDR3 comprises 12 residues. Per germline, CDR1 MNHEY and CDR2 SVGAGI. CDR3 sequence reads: CASARPNTEAFF. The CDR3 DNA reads TGTGCCAGCGCCCGACCGAACACTGAAGCTTTCTTT.

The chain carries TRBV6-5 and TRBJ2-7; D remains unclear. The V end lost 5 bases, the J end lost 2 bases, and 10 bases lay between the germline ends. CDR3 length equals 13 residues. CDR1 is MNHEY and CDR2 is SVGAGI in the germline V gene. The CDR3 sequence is CASSRRAPYEQYF. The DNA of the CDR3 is TGTGCCAGCAGTAGACGGGCTCCCTACGAGCAGTACTTC.

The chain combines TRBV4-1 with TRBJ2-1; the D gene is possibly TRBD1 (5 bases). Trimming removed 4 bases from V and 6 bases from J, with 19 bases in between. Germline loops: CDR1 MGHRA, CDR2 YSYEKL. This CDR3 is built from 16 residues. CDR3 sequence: CASSLMPGHFGNEQFF. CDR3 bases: TGCGCCAGCAGCCTTATGCCCGGACATTTTGGCAATGAGCAGTTCTTC.

CDR3 amino acids: CASSVEGQTYGYTF. The CDR3, as DNA: TGTGCCAGCAGCGTAGAGGGACAGACCTATGGCTACACCTTC. V and J are TRBV9 and TRBJ1-2, with 7 bases that match TRBD1. The V and J ends lost 0 bases and 4 bases, in that order; junction bases with no gene match: 3. This CDR3 has 14 amino acids. The V gene's germline CDR1 is SGDLS and CDR2 YYNGEE. Drawing the rest from reference TRBV9 and TRBJ1-2, the complete variable domain is DSGVTQTPKHLITATGQRVTLRCSPRSGDLSVYWYQQSLDQGLQFLIQYYNGEERAKGNILERFSAQQFPDLHSELNLSSLELGDSALYFCASSVEGQTYGYTFGSGTRLTVV.

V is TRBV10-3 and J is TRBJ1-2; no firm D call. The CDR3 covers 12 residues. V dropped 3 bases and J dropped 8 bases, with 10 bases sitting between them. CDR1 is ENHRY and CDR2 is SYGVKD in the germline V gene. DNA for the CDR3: TGTGCCATCAGTGACTTGGGGTTAGGCTACACCTTC. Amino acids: CAISDLGLGYTF.

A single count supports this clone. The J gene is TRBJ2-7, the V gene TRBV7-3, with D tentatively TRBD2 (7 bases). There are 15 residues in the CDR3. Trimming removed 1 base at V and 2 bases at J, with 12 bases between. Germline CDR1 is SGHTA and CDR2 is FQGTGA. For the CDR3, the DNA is TGTGCCAGCAGCTTAAATCGGGGGGCAACCTACGAGCAGTACTTC. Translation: CASSLNRGATYEQYF.

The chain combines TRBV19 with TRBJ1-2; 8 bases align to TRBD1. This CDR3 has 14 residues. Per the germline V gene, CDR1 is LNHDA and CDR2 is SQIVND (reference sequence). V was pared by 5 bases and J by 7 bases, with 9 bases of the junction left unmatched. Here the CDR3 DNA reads TGTGCCAGTAGTTTTTCAGGGGGCGCCGGTGGCTACACCTTC. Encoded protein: CASSFSGGAGGYTF.

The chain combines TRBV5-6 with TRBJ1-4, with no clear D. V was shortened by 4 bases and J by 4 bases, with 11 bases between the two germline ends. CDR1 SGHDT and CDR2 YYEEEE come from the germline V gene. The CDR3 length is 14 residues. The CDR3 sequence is CASSLGSVNEKLFF. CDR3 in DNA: TGTGCCAGCAGCCTAGGATCGGTTAATGAAAAACTGTTTTTT.

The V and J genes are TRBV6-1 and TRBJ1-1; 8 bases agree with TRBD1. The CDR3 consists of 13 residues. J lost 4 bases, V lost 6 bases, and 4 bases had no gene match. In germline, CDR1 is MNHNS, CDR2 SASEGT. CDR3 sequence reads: CASSITGGTEAFF. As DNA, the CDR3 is TGTGCCAGCAGCATCACAGGGGGCACTGAAGCTTTCTTT.

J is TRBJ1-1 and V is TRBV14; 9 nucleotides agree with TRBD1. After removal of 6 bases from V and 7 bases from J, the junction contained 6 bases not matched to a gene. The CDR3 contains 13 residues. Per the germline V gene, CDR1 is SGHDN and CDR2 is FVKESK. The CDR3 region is CASRRTGVDEAFF. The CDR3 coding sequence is TGTGCCAGCAGGCGGACAGGGGTGGATGAAGCTTTCTTT. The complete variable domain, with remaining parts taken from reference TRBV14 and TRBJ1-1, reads EAGVTQFPSHSVIEKGQTVTLRCDPISGHDNLYWYRRVMGKEIKFLLHFVKESKQDESGMPNNRFLAERTGGTYSTLKVQPAELEDSGVYFCASRRTGVDEAFFGQGTRLTVV.

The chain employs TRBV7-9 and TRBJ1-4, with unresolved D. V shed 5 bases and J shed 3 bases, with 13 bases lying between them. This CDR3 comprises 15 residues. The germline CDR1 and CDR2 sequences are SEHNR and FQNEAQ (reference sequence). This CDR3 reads CASSKRVPSNEKLFF. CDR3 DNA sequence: TGTGCCAGCAGCAAGAGGGTGCCCTCTAATGAAAAACTGTTTTTT.

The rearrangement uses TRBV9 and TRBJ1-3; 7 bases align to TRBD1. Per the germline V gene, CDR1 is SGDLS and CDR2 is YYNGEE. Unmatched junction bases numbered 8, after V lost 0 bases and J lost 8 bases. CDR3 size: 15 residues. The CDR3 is CASSVGGQAGDTIYF. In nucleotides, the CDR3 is TGTGCCAGCAGCGTAGGTGGACAGGCCGGGGACACCATATATTTT.

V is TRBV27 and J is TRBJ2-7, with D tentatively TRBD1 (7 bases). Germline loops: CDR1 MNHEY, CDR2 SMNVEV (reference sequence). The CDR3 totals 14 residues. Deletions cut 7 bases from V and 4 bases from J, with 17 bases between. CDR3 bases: TGTGCCAGCACCCCTCGCCAGGGGGGATACGAGCAGTACTTC. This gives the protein CASTPRQGGYEQYF.